The present TCR beta chain was sequenced within a study of blood T cells in healthy people across ages. V was cut by 3 bases and J by 6 bases, with 9 bases left in between. Germline V lookup: CDR1 SEHNR, CDR2 FQNEAQ (reference sequence). The CDR3 spans 13 residues. Combining a sample-barcoded 5' primer with a J-beta primer mix, a second PCR ran for about 7 to 12 cycles. The study obtained at least 3 million CDR3-containing paired-end reads from every sample. In TCRdb, the 5' RACE reads were re-called with MiXCR into one record per CDR3 protein. This table holds nearly 800,000 distinct CDR3 sequences, around a quarter found once. The same data also went into a second study, on T cells of mothers and their children.

The chain employs TRBV7-9 and TRBJ1-3; unclear D gene. The sample consisted of blood. This TCR was sampled from a boy aged 5-17 years in good health. The CDR3 nucleotides are TGTGCCAGCAGCTTGGGATTAGAAAACACCATATATTTT. Its protein is CASSLGLENTIYF.